The next 11 T cell receptor beta chains were all read from a single sample in a study of cytomegalovirus exposure and HLA in healthy donors. PCR primers comprised 60 Vbeta and 13 Jbeta primers. Some clones are missing from TCRdb's copy, which holds only in-frame ones; the method was immunoSEQ multiplex PCR. The sample contains 140,000 to 150,000 clones, 75% to 80% of which appear only once. Sequencing was performed on PBMCs. These receptors were collected from a male donor in good health and CMV-seronegative.

This chain links TRBV27 with TRBJ2-7, with 9 bases identical to TRBD1. Germline CDR1 and CDR2: MNHEY and SMNVEV (reference sequence). The CDR3 contains 13 residues. The trim removed 9 bases at V and 2 bases at J, leaving 5 bases unmatched. CDR3 protein: CARWDRDTYEQYF. CDR3 DNA: TGTGCCAGGTGGGACAGGGACACCTACGAGCAGTACTTC.

This chain links TRBV14 with TRBJ2-7, with 9 bases aligning to TRBD1. V gave up 4 bases and J gave up 7 bases; unmatched junction bases: 8. From germline, CDR1 is SGHDN and CDR2 FVKESK. The CDR3 totals 14 residues. CDR3: CASSPWTGAREQYF. CDR3 nucleotide sequence: TGTGCCAGCAGCCCCTGGACAGGGGCCCGGGAGCAGTACTTC.

In DNA, the CDR3 is TGTGCCAGCAGTCTCCGGCGGGGGGGCTTTCTCGAGACCCAGTACTTC. It translates to CASSLRRGGFLETQYF. This chain links TRBV5-4 with TRBJ2-5; 9 bases map to TRBD2. Germline CDR1 reads SGHNT; CDR2 reads YYREEE (reference sequence). Germline trimming cut 5 bases from V and 5 bases from J; bases unmatched to any gene: 13. This CDR3 is 16 amino acids long.

This clone was seen a handful of times. The chain uses TRBV15 and TRBJ2-1, with 10 bases lining up with TRBD2. The CDR3 totals 16 residues. CDR1 and CDR2 (germline): LNHNV, YYDKDF (reference sequence). V was pared by 5 bases and J by 6 bases, with 10 bases of the junction left unmatched. CDR3 loop: CATSSARSGRANEQFF. The CDR3 DNA is TGTGCCACCAGCTCCGCTCGGAGCGGGAGGGCCAATGAGCAGTTCTTC.

The CDR3 reads CASSESRFRDRGSGNTIYF. The CDR3 DNA reads as TGTGCCAGTAGCGAATCTCGCTTCCGGGACAGGGGCTCTGGAAACACCATATATTTT. This rearrangement joins TRBV19 to TRBJ1-3, with 10 bases identical to TRBD1. The CDR3 runs 19 residues. Germline V gene data show CDR1 as LNHDA and CDR2 as SQIVND (reference sequence). Trimming took 6 bases from V and 0 from J; bases not matched to a gene: 14.

This clone was seen only once. No conserved phenylalanine or tryptophan is present at the end of the CDR3, so a read error is the likely explanation. This sequence joins TRBV2 and TRBJ2-3; 12 bases agree with TRBD2. Germline V gene data show CDR1 as SNHLY and CDR2 as FYNNEI. The CDR3 has 16 residues. V lost 4 bases and J lost 2; bases outside the gene matches: 4. The DNA for the CDR3 is TGTGCCAGCAGTGTTGGACTAGCGGGGAACACAGATACGCAGTATCTT. Encoded protein: CASSVGLAGNTDTQYL.

J is TRBJ1-3 and V is TRBV29-1; D unclear. Germline V gene lookup returns CDR1 SQVTM and CDR2 ANQGSEA. V was clipped by 2 bases and J by 0 bases, with 11 bases between them. The CDR3 consists of 15 residues. Here the CDR3 reads CSVETRRTSGNTIYF. The CDR3, as DNA: TGCAGCGTTGAAACCCGGAGAACCTCTGGAAACACCATATATTTT.

Worth noting for this clone: Distinct nucleotide sequences in the sample also encode this CDR3. V usage is TRBV5-4 and J usage is TRBJ2-7; D gene ambiguous. The V gene's germline CDR1 is SGHNT and CDR2 YYREEE (reference sequence). The V and J ends lost 0 bases and 4 bases respectively, with 5 bases between them. CDR3 size: 12 residues. The CDR3, as DNA: TGTGCCAGCAGCTTGGATCGGTACGAGCAGTACTTC. Translating gives CASSLDRYEQYF.

This chain connects TRBV6-1 to TRBJ2-1; 7 bases map to TRBD1. The CDR3 contains 14 residues. Germline assignment: CDR1 MNHNS and CDR2 SASEGT. V lost 4 bases to trimming and J lost 6 bases; unmatched junction nucleotides: 6. CDR3 DNA: TGTGCCAGCAGTGTTACGGACAGGATCAATGAGCAGTTCTTC. Its translation: CASSVTDRINEQFF.

The CDR3 DNA sequence: TGTGCCATTCCGCTCCGGGACAGGGAGAGTAGCGGGATCTCGACCGGGGAGCTGTTTTTT. As protein: CAIPLRDRESSGISTGELFF. V and J are TRBV10-3 and TRBJ2-2, with D tentatively TRBD1 (9 bases). Germline V gives CDR1 ENHRY, CDR2 SYGVKD. Trimming cost V 9 bases and J 5 bases, with 34 bases left between them. This CDR3 is 20 amino acids long.

The chain couples TRBV18 to TRBJ2-3, with D hard to call. Germline V gene data show CDR1 as KGHSH and CDR2 as LQKENI. Deletions cut 0 bases from V and 1 base from J, with 11 bases between. This CDR3 is built from 16 residues. The CDR3 is CASSPPVGSGTDTQYF. The CDR3 coding sequence is TGTGCCAGCTCACCACCCGTGGGCTCGGGCACAGATACGCAGTATTTT.